Listed below are T cell receptor beta chains from one sample, sequenced in a study. A single record per CDR3 protein comes from TCRdb applying MiXCR to the 5' RACE reads. The sample holds roughly 55,000 distinct CDR3 sequences; more than 20% are singletons and the top ten take roughly 3%. Sequencing was performed on tumor-infiltrating naive CD4+ T cells sorted from the breast tumor. The receptors originated from a female donor with breast cancer. CDR3s leave out the opening cysteine and the closing phenylalanine or tryptophan. A D gene is named only where the DNA matches it firmly.

CDR3aa: ASRSEKRGPGAEAF
d_gene: -
v_gene: TRBV7-9
j_gene: TRBJ1-1

CDR3aa: ASSFGANYEQY
d_gene: -
v_gene: TRBV12-3/TRBV12-4
j_gene: TRBJ2-7

CDR3aa: ASSSPSSYNEQF
d_gene: -
v_gene: TRBV6-5
j_gene: TRBJ2-1

CDR3aa: ASSYDTGELF
d_gene: -
v_gene: TRBV12-3/TRBV12-4
j_gene: TRBJ2-2

CDR3aa: ARQGLNSPLH
d_gene: -
v_gene: TRBV28
j_gene: TRBJ1-6

CDR3aa: ASSFDRVNYGYT
d_gene: TRBD1
v_gene: TRBV12-3/TRBV12-4
j_gene: TRBJ1-2

CDR3aa: ASSQDSLRGVLF
d_gene: -
v_gene: TRBV4-1
j_gene: TRBJ2-1

CDR3aa: AISVRDRNTEAF
d_gene: TRBD1
v_gene: TRBV10-3
j_gene: TRBJ1-1

CDR3aa: ASSPDRVSSGNTIY
d_gene: TRBD1
v_gene: TRBV12-3/TRBV12-4
j_gene: TRBJ1-3

CDR3aa: ASSLQGGFTDTQY
d_gene: TRBD2
v_gene: TRBV7-2
j_gene: TRBJ2-3

CDR3aa: AIGQGSNEQY
d_gene: TRBD1
v_gene: TRBV10-3
j_gene: TRBJ2-7

CDR3aa: SASSGTSLSRQY
d_gene: -
v_gene: TRBV20-1
j_gene: TRBJ2-5

CDR3aa: ASSLSGTQGTQY
d_gene: -
v_gene: TRBV7-9
j_gene: TRBJ2-3

CDR3aa: ASSPSQTGELF
d_gene: -
v_gene: TRBV9
j_gene: TRBJ2-2

CDR3aa: SARVVSTDTQY
d_gene: -
v_gene: TRBV20-1
j_gene: TRBJ2-3

CDR3aa: SARQGAGYGYT
d_gene: TRBD1
v_gene: TRBV20-1
j_gene: TRBJ1-2

CDR3aa: ASSFGALAGQEAQY
d_gene: -
v_gene: TRBV5-1
j_gene: TRBJ2-5

CDR3aa: ASSPGGNQETQY
d_gene: TRBD2
v_gene: TRBV6-1
j_gene: TRBJ2-5

CDR3aa: ASSERITEAF
d_gene: -
v_gene: TRBV6-1
j_gene: TRBJ1-1

CDR3aa: ASSQTYEQY
d_gene: -
v_gene: TRBV28
j_gene: TRBJ2-7

CDR3aa: ASTPGGMNTEAF
d_gene: -
v_gene: TRBV2
j_gene: TRBJ1-1

CDR3aa: ASARGGLTSYEQY
d_gene: -
v_gene: TRBV9
j_gene: TRBJ2-7

CDR3aa: ASSLRSWDRVAGNQPQH
d_gene: TRBD1
v_gene: TRBV12-3/TRBV12-4
j_gene: TRBJ1-5